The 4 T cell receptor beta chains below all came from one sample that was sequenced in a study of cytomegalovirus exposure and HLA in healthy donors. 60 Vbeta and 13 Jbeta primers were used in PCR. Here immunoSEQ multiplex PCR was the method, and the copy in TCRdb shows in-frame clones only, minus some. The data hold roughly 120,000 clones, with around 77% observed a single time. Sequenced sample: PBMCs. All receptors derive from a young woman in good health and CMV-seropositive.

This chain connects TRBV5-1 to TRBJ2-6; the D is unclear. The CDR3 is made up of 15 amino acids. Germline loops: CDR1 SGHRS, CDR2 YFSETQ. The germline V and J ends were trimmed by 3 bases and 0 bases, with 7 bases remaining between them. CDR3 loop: CASSSQYSGANVLTF. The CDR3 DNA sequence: TGCGCCAGCAGCTCTCAGTACTCTGGGGCCAACGTCCTGACTTTC.

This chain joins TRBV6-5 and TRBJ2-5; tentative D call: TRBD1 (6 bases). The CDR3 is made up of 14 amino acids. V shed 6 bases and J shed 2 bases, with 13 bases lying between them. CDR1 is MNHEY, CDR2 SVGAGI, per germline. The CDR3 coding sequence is TGTGCCAGCAGGCCACAGGGTCCGCAAGAGACCCAGTACTTC. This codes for CASRPQGPQETQYF.

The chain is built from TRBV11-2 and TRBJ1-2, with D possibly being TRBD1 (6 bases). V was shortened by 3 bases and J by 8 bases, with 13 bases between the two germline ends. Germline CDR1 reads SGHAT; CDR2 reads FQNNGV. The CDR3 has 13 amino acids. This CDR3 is CASSFQGSSGYTF. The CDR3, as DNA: TGTGCCAGCAGCTTCCAGGGGTCGTCCGGCTACACCTTC.

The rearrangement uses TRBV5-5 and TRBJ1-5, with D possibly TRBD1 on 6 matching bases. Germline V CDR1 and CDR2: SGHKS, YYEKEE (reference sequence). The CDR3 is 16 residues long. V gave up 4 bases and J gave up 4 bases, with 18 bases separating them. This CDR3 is CASSPRTGSLNQPQHF. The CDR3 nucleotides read TGTGCCAGCAGCCCCCGCACAGGGTCCCTAAATCAGCCCCAGCATTTT. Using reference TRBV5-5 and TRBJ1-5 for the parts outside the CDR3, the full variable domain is DAGVTQSPTHLIKTRGQQVTLRCSPISGHKSVSWYQQVLGQGPQFIFQYYEKEERGRGNFPDRFSARQFPNYSSELNVNALLLGDSALYLCASSPRTGSLNQPQHFGDGTRLSIL.